Below, 26 T cell receptor beta chains from the same sample are listed, as sequenced in a study of T cells expressing NK-cell markers. TCRdb reanalyzed the 5' RACE reads, giving one entry per CDR3 protein sequence and no DNA. This sample's table has 400,000 to 450,000 distinct CDR3 sequences. Sequenced sample: blood T cells: a sorted CD56 or NKG2C T cell subset, CD4+ or CD8+ T cells, or bulk PBMC T cells (not recorded which). The receptors derive from a woman aged 18 to 75 in good health.

This chain's CDR3 is CASTLTGTLSETQYF. The V call is TRBV6-2 or TRBV6-3, the J call TRBJ2-5; TCRdb designates TRBD1, a call that cannot be tested without DNA. This CDR3 is 15 amino acids long. Germline assignment: CDR1 MNHEY and CDR2 SVGEGT.

The chain employs TRBV6-5 and TRBJ1-2. The V gene's germline CDR1 is MNHEY and CDR2 SVGAGI. There are 12 residues in the CDR3. This CDR3 reads CASSYSGVGYTF.

V and J are TRBV18 and TRBJ2-3. CDR1 and CDR2 from the germline V gene are KGHSH and LQKENI. The CDR3 length is 15 residues. CDR3 residues: CASSPTFGQGDTQYF.

The chain joins TRBV10-3 to TRBJ1-1; TCRdb's D call, TRBD1, is unchecked because there is no DNA. From germline, CDR1 is ENHRY and CDR2 SYGVKD. The CDR3 covers 15 residues. The CDR3 reads CAISDPGQENTDAFF.

V usage is TRBV7-2 and J usage is TRBJ1-1; TCRdb designates TRBD1, a call that cannot be tested without DNA. The CDR3 is made up of 15 amino acids. Germline loops: CDR1 SGHTA, CDR2 FQGNSA. The chain's CDR3 is CASSFPAGQFFEAFF.

V usage is TRBV6-1 and J usage is TRBJ2-1; TCRdb proposes TRBD1, but this gene call is untestable without DNA. Germline CDR1 is MNHNS and CDR2 is SASEGT. This CDR3 has 13 amino acids. The CDR3 loop is CASTPGGGNEQFF.

The V gene is TRBV7-6, the J gene TRBJ2-7. Per germline, CDR1 SGHVS and CDR2 FNYEAQ. The CDR3 is made up of 14 amino acids. Here the CDR3 reads CASSPTQVLYEQYF.

The V call is TRBV9, the J call TRBJ2-7; TCRdb gives TRBD1 as the D gene, but with no DNA this cannot be confirmed. This CDR3 is 13 amino acids long. Germline CDR1 and CDR2: SGDLS and YYNGEE. The CDR3 loop reads CASSVAGGHEQYF.

The chain links TRBV7-9 to TRBJ2-1; TCRdb reports TRBD1, a call that lacks DNA to check it against. Germline CDR1 and CDR2: SEHNR and FQNEAQ (reference sequence). The CDR3 is 17 residues long. CDR3 protein: CASSTGWDRGKNNEQFF.

This chain uses TRBV6-2 or TRBV6-3 with TRBJ2-2; TCRdb lists TRBD2, though no DNA is available to test this call. Per germline, CDR1 MNHEY and CDR2 SVGEGT. The length of the CDR3 is 13 residues. The CDR3 loop is CASIGRNTGELFF.

The chain uses TRBV29-1 and TRBJ1-1. The length of the CDR3 is 11 residues. Germline V gene lookup returns CDR1 SQVTM and CDR2 ANQGSEA. CDR3 residues: CSPSQGTEAFF.

V and J are TRBV12-3 or TRBV12-4 and TRBJ2-1; TCRdb lists TRBD2, though no DNA is available to test this call. This CDR3 has 15 residues. CDR3 protein: CASTLSLAGVNEQFF.

The V call is TRBV24-1, the J call TRBJ2-1; the D call of TRBD1 rests on TCRdb alone, since no DNA is present to check it. This CDR3 has 16 amino acids. CDR1 KGHDR and CDR2 SFDVKD come from the germline V gene. The CDR3: CATSDPDRGSYNEQFF.

The chain links TRBV11-2 to TRBJ2-7; TCRdb picks TRBD1, but there is no DNA to check that call. The CDR3 totals 15 residues. CDR1 and CDR2 from the germline V gene are SGHAT and FQNNGV. Here the CDR3 reads CASSLEQGSTYEQYF.

The gene calls are TRBV6-2 or TRBV6-3 and TRBJ1-1; TCRdb's assignment of TRBD1 cannot be checked, as there is no DNA. Germline CDR1 is MNHEY and CDR2 is SVGEGT. The CDR3 is made up of 14 amino acids. The CDR3 region is CASSYLQGDTEAFF.

This sequence joins TRBV7-8 and TRBJ2-1; absent DNA, TCRdb's TRBD2 call cannot be checked. The CDR3 totals 16 residues. Looked up from germline, CDR1 is SGHVS and CDR2 is FQNEAQ. CDR3 in amino acids: CASSFNFFGGPGEQFF.

The rearrangement links TRBV5-4 to TRBJ2-5. The germline V gene encodes CDR1 SGHNT and CDR2 YYREEE (reference sequence). The CDR3 extends over 14 amino acids. This CDR3 is CASSAEQLQETQYF.

The chain carries TRBV7-2 and TRBJ2-1; with no DNA, the TCRdb D assignment of TRBD1 cannot be verified. CDR3 length equals 16 residues. Germline CDR1 SGHTA, CDR2 FQGNSA. The CDR3 spells CASSLGPGPKDNEQFF.

This chain links TRBV27 with TRBJ2-1; TCRdb's assignment of TRBD2 cannot be checked, as there is no DNA. This CDR3 contains 15 residues. Germline CDR1 is MNHEY and CDR2 is SMNVEV (reference sequence). CDR3 sequence reads: CASSGGTSGAYEQFF.

CDR3 region: CASTPIWGSAPNTEAFF. The gene calls are TRBV6-1 and TRBJ1-1; no DNA is available, so the TRBD1 call from TCRdb remains unchecked. The CDR3 runs 17 residues. The germline V gene has CDR1 MNHNS and CDR2 SASEGT.

The rearrangement uses TRBV24-1 and TRBJ2-7; checking the TCRdb D call of TRBD2 is not possible without DNA. CDR1 is KGHDR and CDR2 is SFDVKD in the germline V gene. The CDR3 covers 14 residues. The CDR3: CATIRLAGVSEQYF.

V is TRBV10-3 and J is TRBJ2-3; the D call from TCRdb, TRBD1, cannot be confirmed without DNA. The germline V gene encodes CDR1 ENHRY and CDR2 SYGVKD. The CDR3 has 16 amino acids. CDR3 amino acids: CAISTPGTGGLDTQYF.

This chain connects TRBV7-2 to TRBJ2-1; the TCRdb call, TRBD2, lacks DNA for checking. The germline V gene encodes CDR1 SGHTA and CDR2 FQGNSA. The length of the CDR3 is 14 residues. The CDR3 region is CASSLAGGSNEQFF. The whole variable domain, remainder taken from reference TRBV7-2 and TRBJ2-1, is GAGVSQSPSNKVTEKGKDVELRCDPISGHTALYWYRQSLGQGLEFLIYFQGNSAPDKSGLPSDRFSAERTGGSVSTLTIQRTQQEDSAVYLCASSLAGGSNEQFFGPGTRLTVL.

The chain carries TRBV6-4 and TRBJ2-3; checking the TCRdb D call of TRBD1 is not possible without DNA. Germline V gene lookup returns CDR1 MRHNA and CDR2 SNTAGT. This CDR3 spans 14 amino acids. The CDR3 loop reads CASSDFGATDTQYF.

V is TRBV6-5 and J is TRBJ2-1; TCRdb picks TRBD1, but there is no DNA to check that call. CDR3 size: 16 residues. The germline gives CDR1 MNHEY, CDR2 SVGAGI. The CDR3 spells CASSYLRGTGANEQFF.

The V gene is TRBV4-1, the J gene TRBJ2-3; the D call from TCRdb, TRBD1, cannot be confirmed without DNA. CDR3 size: 16 residues. Germline loops: CDR1 MGHRA, CDR2 YSYEKL. CDR3 sequence: CASSQDGGGGTDTQYF.